A single T cell receptor (beta chain) is shown here with its context. What it binds is unknown. This sample was included in a study of PD-1 blockade in classical Hodgkin lymphoma. The data were produced by immunoSEQ multiplex PCR, yet TCRdb's version contains in-frame clones alone and is incomplete. This table holds 25,000 to 30,000 clones, roughly 80% found once. Study-wide results and limits: Newly diagnosed patients reportedly trailed healthy donors in baseline TCR diversity. Unlike CD8+ TCR diversity, which did not rise significantly by C4D1, CD4+ TCR diversity did.

The CDR3 length is 14 residues. The ends lost 4 bases at V and 4 bases at J; junction bases unmatched: 2. The germline V gene encodes CDR1 SGHRS and CDR2 YFSETQ. Stated time point: cycle 4 day 1 (C4D1), after more than five weeks of nivolumab. No patient escaped relapse after autologous stem cell transplantation, and brentuximab vedotin exposure varied. Isolation of CD4+ T cells from thawed PBMCs was performed by magnetic negative selection. This chain connects TRBV5-1 to TRBJ2-7; TRBD2 matches at 13 bases. The TCR comes from a human donor with classical Hodgkin lymphoma. The sample was CD4+ T cells from blood, taken before the fourth cycle of nivolumab. The CDR3 nucleotides are TGCGCCAGCAGCCGGACTAGCGGGGGATACGAGCAGTACTTC. It is translated as CASSRTSGGYEQYF.